This T cell receptor beta chain emerged from a study of response to subunit inactivated influenza vaccine. Notes on the study in general: Authors suggested seasonal influenza vaccinations each recruit few new T cells.

This clonotype has more than one count but fewer than ten. Its antigen is as yet unknown. The CDR3 extends over 16 amino acids. After removal of 2 bases from V and 1 base from J, the junction contained 6 bases not matched to a gene. The germline V gene encodes CDR1 SGHRS and CDR2 YFSETQ. TCRdb processed the RT-PCR reads anew with MiXCR; each CDR3 protein has one entry. The data show 600,000 to 700,000 distinct CDR3 sequences, with around 15% seen just once and less than 8.5% held by the top ten. Source: PBMCs from blood, taken approximately 15 days before vaccination. The clonotype comes from a man over 45 who received an inactivated influenza vaccine. This chain uses TRBV5-1 with TRBJ2-5; 9 bases fit TRBD2. CDR3: CASSLGTSRLQETQYF. DNA of the CDR3: TGCGCCAGCAGCTTAGGGACTAGCCGACTCCAAGAGACCCAGTACTTC. Filled out from reference TRBV5-1 and TRBJ2-5, the complete variable domain reads KAGVTQTPRYLIKTRGQQVTLSCSPISGHRSVSWYQQTPGQGLQFLFEYFSETQRNKGNFPGRFSGRQFSNSRSEMNVSTLELGDSALYLCASSLGTSRLQETQYFGPGTRLLVL.